The next 27 T cell receptor beta chains were all read from a single sample in a study of cytomegalovirus exposure and HLA in healthy donors. Use of 60 Vbeta and 13 Jbeta primers characterized the PCR. Clones were sequenced by immunoSEQ multiplex PCR, and TCRdb holds only the in-frame ones, with some missing. There are 160,000 or so clones in the sample; 84% occur only once, and 5% to 7% lies in the top ten. Sequences were obtained from PBMCs. The receptors come from a man aged 50 to 60 in good health and CMV-seropositive.

The genes are TRBV7-6 and TRBJ2-1, with 8 bases that match TRBD2. J lost 0 bases, V lost 5 bases, and 6 bases had no gene match. Germline V lookup: CDR1 SGHVS, CDR2 FNYEAQ. The CDR3 extends over 16 amino acids. CDR3: CASSPGGASSYNEQFF. CDR3 nucleotide sequence: TGTGCCAGCAGCCCGGGGGGGGCTAGCTCCTACAATGAGCAGTTCTTC.

This chain connects TRBV5-4 to TRBJ1-1, with TRBD1 as a possible D gene (6 bases). From germline, CDR1 is SGHNT and CDR2 YYREEE (reference sequence). V lost 5 bases, J lost 4 bases, and 15 bases lay in between. The CDR3 runs to 14 residues. CDR3 loop: CASRQRGEGTEAFF. CDR3 coding DNA: TGTGCCAGCAGGCAAAGGGGGGAGGGCACTGAAGCTTTCTTT.

The J gene is TRBJ1-1, the V gene TRBV5-1, with 7 bases aligning to TRBD1. V shed 4 bases, J shed 6 bases, and the junction held 18 bases outside the gene matches. Germline V gene data show CDR1 as SGHRS and CDR2 as YFSETQ. This CDR3 has 17 amino acids. The CDR3 DNA follows: TGCGCCAGCAGCCCCGGGCTCGGGACAGACGTTTCCTCTGAAGCTTTCTTT. Protein sequence: CASSPGLGTDVSSEAFF.

V usage is TRBV18 and J usage is TRBJ1-3; TRBD1 matches 7 bases. Germline loops: CDR1 KGHSH, CDR2 LQKENI. CDR3 size: 15 residues. J lost 0 bases, V lost 3 bases, and 2 bases had no gene match. In nucleotides, the CDR3 is TGTGCCAGCTCACCCTCAGGGGGCTCTGGAAACACCATATATTTT. Protein sequence: CASSPSGGSGNTIYF.

V gene TRBV19 combines with J gene TRBJ1-5; 9 nucleotides match TRBD1. J was trimmed by 3 bases and V by 5 bases; bases with no gene match: 8. CDR1 is LNHDA and CDR2 is SQIVND in the germline V gene (reference sequence). This CDR3 comprises 16 residues. CDR3 sequence reads: CASSPHRTGDNQPQHF. The CDR3 DNA is TGTGCCAGTAGTCCCCATAGGACAGGGGACAATCAGCCCCAGCATTTT.

J is TRBJ2-1 and V is TRBV6-5, with 7 nucleotides matching TRBD1. Germline CDR1 MNHEY, CDR2 SVGAGI. CDR3 length: 12 residues. Trimming at V came to 8 bases and at J to 6 bases, leaving 4 bases not matched to a gene. CDR3 DNA sequence: TGTGCCAGCCTCCGGACAGGCAATGAGCAGTTCTTC. Its protein is CASLRTGNEQFF.

This clone appeared once. The chain couples TRBV12-5 to TRBJ2-5; 7 nucleotides match TRBD2. Germline loops: CDR1 LGHNT, CDR2 FRNRAP. J was trimmed by 5 bases and V by 2 bases; bases with no gene match: 8. CDR3 length equals 15 residues. The CDR3 sequence: CASGLRGEVGETQYF. The CDR3 DNA is TGTGCTAGTGGTTTGCGGGGGGAGGTTGGGGAGACCCAGTACTTC.

This clone was detected a few times. The rearrangement joins TRBV19 to TRBJ1-1; 8 nucleotides line up with TRBD1. Germline lookup yields CDR1 LNHDA and CDR2 SQIVND (reference sequence). CDR3 length: 17 residues. Trimming took 7 bases from V and 3 from J; bases not matched to a gene: 16. In nucleotides, the CDR3 is TGTGCCAGTACCACCTCCGGACAGGGATATACGGACACTGAAGCTTTCTTT. Protein: CASTTSGQGYTDTEAFF.

CDR3 in amino acids: CASSKGVVMNTEAFF. CDR3 coding DNA: TGTGCCAGTAGTAAGGGGGTTGTTATGAACACTGAAGCTTTCTTT. This chain connects TRBV19 to TRBJ1-1; tentative D call: TRBD1 (6 bases). Per germline, CDR1 LNHDA and CDR2 SQIVND (reference sequence). Trimming took off 4 bases at V and 0 bases at J, with 12 bases between the two ends. This CDR3 is built from 15 residues. The whole variable domain, filled in from reference TRBV19 and TRBJ1-1, reads DGGITQSPKYLFRKEGQNVTLSCEQNLNHDAMYWYRQDPGQGLRLIYYSQIVNDFQKGDIAEGYSVSREKKESFPLTVTSAQKNPTAFYLCASSKGVVMNTEAFFGQGTRLTVV.

This chain joins TRBV2 and TRBJ2-7, with a weak D call TRBD1 (6 bases). Germline values: CDR1 SNHLY, CDR2 FYNNEI. Between the trimmed V and J ends, which lost 2 bases and 1 base, there was a span of 6 bases. The CDR3 has 13 residues. Here the CDR3 reads CASSEQGSYEQYF. In DNA form, the CDR3 reads TGTGCCAGCAGTGAACAGGGGTCCTACGAGCAGTACTTC. Together with reference TRBV2 and TRBJ2-7, the CDR3 gives the full variable domain: EPEVTQTPSHQVTQMGQEVILRCVPISNHLYFYWYRQILGQKVEFLVSFYNNEISEKSEIFDDQFSVERPDGSNFTLKIRSTKLEDSAMYFCASSEQGSYEQYFGPGTRLTVT.

J is TRBJ1-2 and V is TRBV5-1; 9 bases fit TRBD1. Germline lookup yields CDR1 SGHRS and CDR2 YFSETQ. The CDR3 consists of 16 residues. Trimming cost V 4 bases and J 10 bases; bases outside gene matches: 17. The CDR3 nucleotides read TGCGCCAGCAGCCCACCCTCGACAGGGGGGCGGGATGTCTACACCTTC. It encodes CASSPPSTGGRDVYTF.

V gene TRBV7-9 combines with J gene TRBJ2-5; TRBD2 matches at 8 bases. The V gene end was trimmed by 3 bases and the J gene end by 2 bases; junction bases not matched to a gene: 8. Looked up from germline, CDR1 is SEHNR and CDR2 is FQNEAQ (reference sequence). This CDR3 contains 16 residues. The CDR3 protein is CASSLLAGGLQETQYF. CDR3 in DNA: TGTGCCAGCAGCTTGTTGGCGGGGGGATTACAAGAGACCCAGTACTTC. The full variable domain, in which reference TRBV7-9 and TRBJ2-5 provide the parts outside the CDR3, is DTGVSQNPRHKITKRGQNVTFRCDPISEHNRLYWYRQTLGQGPEFLTYFQNEAQLEKSRLLSDRFSAERPKGSFSTLEIQRTEQGDSAMYLCASSLLAGGLQETQYFGPGTRLLVL.

The sample holds a few counts of this clone. The chain combines TRBV4-2 with TRBJ1-1; D may be TRBD1 (5 bases). V dropped 5 bases and J dropped 2 bases, with 15 bases sitting between them. Germline V lookup: CDR1 LGHNA, CDR2 YNFKEQ. The CDR3 runs to 15 residues. This CDR3 is CASSLIVGANTEAFF. CDR3 nucleotide sequence: TGTGCCAGCAGCTTGATTGTAGGGGCTAACACTGAAGCTTTCTTT.

V is TRBV11-2 and J is TRBJ2-7; D possibly corresponds to TRBD2 (5 bases). This CDR3 region has 15 residues. Germline loops: CDR1 SGHAT, CDR2 FQNNGV. The V gene lost 0 bases and the J gene lost 5 bases, with 14 bases spanning the gap. CDR3 in DNA: TGTGCCAGCAGCTTAGATTGGAGGTCGTCACACGAGCAGTACTTC. This codes for CASSLDWRSSHEQYF.

The J gene is TRBJ2-3, the V gene TRBV18; 8 bases match TRBD2. Trimming cost V 2 bases and J 6 bases; bases outside gene matches: 4. Germline V gives CDR1 KGHSH, CDR2 LQKENI. The CDR3 has 14 residues. The chain's CDR3 is CASSPGTRGDTQYF. The CDR3 DNA reads as TGTGCCAGCTCACCAGGGACTAGAGGTGATACGCAGTATTTT.

V usage is TRBV7-9 and J usage is TRBJ1-2; D is ambiguous. Germline assignment: CDR1 SEHNR and CDR2 FQNEAQ (reference sequence). Between the trimmed V and J ends, which lost 2 bases and 3 bases, there was a span of 13 bases. CDR3 length: 15 amino acids. The CDR3 protein is CASSLLSREHYGYTF. CDR3 nucleotide sequence: TGTGCCAGCAGCTTACTGTCCCGGGAGCACTATGGCTACACCTTC.

This rearrangement joins TRBV6-6 to TRBJ2-4; 13 bases line up with TRBD2. This CDR3 is 14 amino acids long. In germline, CDR1 is MNHNY, CDR2 SVGAGI (reference sequence). Trimming at V came to 9 bases and at J to 11 bases, leaving 10 bases not matched to a gene. CDR3 residues: CASKRTSGSEVQYF. Here the CDR3 DNA reads TGTGCCAGTAAGCGGACTAGCGGGAGTGAAGTTCAGTACTTC.

J is TRBJ2-1 and V is TRBV29-1; the D gene is possibly TRBD2 (5 bases). The ends were cut back, 4 bases at V and 0 bases at J, with 13 bases in the middle. Germline CDR1 is SQVTM and CDR2 is ANQGSEA. This CDR3 contains 15 residues. CDR3 residues: CSVAGYEGSYNEQFF. The DNA of the CDR3 is TGCAGCGTTGCCGGGTACGAGGGCTCCTACAATGAGCAGTTCTTC.

This chain joins TRBV7-9 and TRBJ2-6; D is possibly TRBD1 (5 bases). Germline V lookup: CDR1 SEHNR, CDR2 FQNEAQ (reference sequence). The CDR3 is made up of 16 amino acids. V was cut by 5 bases and J by 3 bases, with 14 bases left in between. This CDR3 reads CASSPTPGIGANVLTF. The CDR3 bases are TGTGCCAGCAGCCCTACGCCAGGGATTGGGGCCAACGTCCTGACTTTC.

The chain links TRBV28 to TRBJ2-5; a weak D match, TRBD1 (6 bases). Germline V CDR1 and CDR2: MDHEN, SYDVKM. The CDR3 length is 14 residues. V was cut by 5 bases and J by 0 bases, with 10 bases left in between. The CDR3 DNA reads as TGTGCCAGCAGTGAGGACAGCAACCAAGAGACCCAGTACTTC. This codes for CASSEDSNQETQYF.

In its sample, this clone was seen a few times. The chain couples TRBV18 to TRBJ1-3, with a tentative D call TRBD1 (5 bases). CDR3 size: 15 residues. CDR1 is KGHSH, CDR2 LQKENI, per germline. The V and J ends lost 4 bases and 0 bases respectively, with 10 bases between them. The CDR3 protein is CASSRLGASGNTIYF. CDR3 DNA sequence: TGTGCCAGCTCACGCCTAGGGGCCTCTGGAAACACCATATATTTT.

J is TRBJ1-1 and V is TRBV29-1, with TRBD1 as a possible D gene (6 bases). CDR3 length: 14 amino acids. CDR1 is SQVTM and CDR2 is ANQGSEA in the germline V gene. V lost 7 bases, J lost 3 bases, and 18 bases lay in between. CDR3 in DNA: TGCAGCGGCGGGGGGGGCACCTCGGACACTGAAGCTTTCTTT. Its translation is CSGGGGTSDTEAFF.

The J gene is TRBJ2-7, the V gene TRBV7-9, with 13 bases that match TRBD2. The CDR3 consists of 13 residues. Germline values: CDR1 SEHNR, CDR2 FQNEAQ (reference sequence). Trimming at V came to 8 bases and at J to 5 bases, leaving 3 bases not matched to a gene. CDR3 coding DNA: TGTGCCAGCGGGACTAGCGGGGCGCACGAGCAGTACTTC. Translated: CASGTSGAHEQYF.

This chain uses TRBV5-1 with TRBJ2-1; D possibly corresponds to TRBD1 (6 bases). V was pared by 0 bases and J by 7 bases, with 11 bases between. The CDR3 is 14 amino acids. Germline V lookup: CDR1 SGHRS, CDR2 YFSETQ. CDR3 protein: CASSLVAGANEQFF. The CDR3, as DNA: TGCGCCAGCAGCTTGGTGGCAGGGGCGAATGAGCAGTTCTTC.

V is TRBV9 and J is TRBJ1-1; possibly TRBD1 for D (6 bases). Germline lookup yields CDR1 SGDLS and CDR2 YYNGEE. The CDR3 runs 13 residues. V dropped 3 bases and J dropped 3 bases, with 9 bases sitting between them. The CDR3 loop is CASSAGGHTEAFF. CDR3 DNA: TGTGCCAGCAGCGCCGGGGGGCACACTGAAGCTTTCTTT.

This clone has more than one count but fewer than ten. The chain is built from TRBV9 and TRBJ2-3, with D perhaps TRBD2 (5 bases). Per germline, CDR1 SGDLS and CDR2 YYNGEE. This CDR3 region has 15 residues. The V end lost 7 bases, the J end lost 2 bases, and 17 bases lay between the germline ends. CDR3 in amino acids: CASSKTPGDTDTQYF. The DNA of the CDR3 is TGTGCCAGCTCTAAGACCCCCGGGGACACAGATACGCAGTATTTT.

A few counts support this clone. This sequence joins TRBV6-1 and TRBJ2-1; 7 nucleotides line up with TRBD2. The germline CDR1 and CDR2 sequences are MNHNS and SASEGT. The J segment lost 4 bases and the V segment lost 4 bases, leaving 7 bases of the junction unmatched. The CDR3 is made up of 15 amino acids. Here the CDR3 reads CASSGGLAEYNEQFF. As DNA, the CDR3 is TGTGCCAGCAGTGGCGGGCTAGCGGAATACAATGAGCAGTTCTTC.